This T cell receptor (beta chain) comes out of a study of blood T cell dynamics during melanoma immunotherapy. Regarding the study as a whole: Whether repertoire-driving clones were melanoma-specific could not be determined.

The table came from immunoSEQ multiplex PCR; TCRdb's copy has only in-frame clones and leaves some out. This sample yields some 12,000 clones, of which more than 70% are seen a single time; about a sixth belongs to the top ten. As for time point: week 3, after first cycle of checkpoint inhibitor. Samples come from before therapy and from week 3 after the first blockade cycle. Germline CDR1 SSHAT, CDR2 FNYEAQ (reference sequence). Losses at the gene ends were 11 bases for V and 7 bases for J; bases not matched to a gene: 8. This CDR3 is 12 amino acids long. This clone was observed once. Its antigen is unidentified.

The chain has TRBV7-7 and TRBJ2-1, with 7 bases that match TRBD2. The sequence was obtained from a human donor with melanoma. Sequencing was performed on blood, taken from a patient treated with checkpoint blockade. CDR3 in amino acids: CAVKRGSNEQFF. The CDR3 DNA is TGTGCCGTCAAGCGGGGTTCGAATGAGCAGTTCTTC.